This TCR beta chain appears in the sequencing data of a study of blood T cell repertoires in COVID-19. Study as a whole: Sites across the United States, Italy and Spain contributed samples from acute and convalescent COVID-19. Sources were T cells, B-cell-depleted T cells, or PBMCs; the material itself was cDNA or gDNA.

V was pared by 6 bases and J by 7 bases, with 11 bases of the junction left unmatched. The germline V gene has CDR1 SEHNR and CDR2 FQNEAQ (reference sequence). This CDR3 region has 14 residues. In the original analysis: It was from reference gene primer amplification that nucleated cell counts were estimated. Clones were read by immunoSEQ multiplex PCR, and TCRdb kept only the in-frame ones, dropping some. V and J calls plus clone size are reproduced from that table; the DNA served to infer D and trimming. The sample records a few hundred thousand clones, roughly 80% being singletons. Sequencing was carried out using peripheral blood. The receptor's source is a human donor in a cohort sampled during active COVID-19. This rearrangement joins TRBV7-9 to TRBJ2-7; 8 bases map to TRBD1. CDR3 nucleotide sequence: TGTGCCAGCAGTCCTGGACAGGGACCAAGAGAGCAGTACTTC. This codes for CASSPGQGPREQYF. The whole variable domain, filled in from reference TRBV7-9 and TRBJ2-7, reads DTGVSQNPRHKITKRGQNVTFRCDPISEHNRLYWYRQTLGQGPEFLTYFQNEAQLEKSRLLSDRFSAERPKGSFSTLEIQRTEQGDSAMYLCASSPGQGPREQYFGPGTRLTVT.